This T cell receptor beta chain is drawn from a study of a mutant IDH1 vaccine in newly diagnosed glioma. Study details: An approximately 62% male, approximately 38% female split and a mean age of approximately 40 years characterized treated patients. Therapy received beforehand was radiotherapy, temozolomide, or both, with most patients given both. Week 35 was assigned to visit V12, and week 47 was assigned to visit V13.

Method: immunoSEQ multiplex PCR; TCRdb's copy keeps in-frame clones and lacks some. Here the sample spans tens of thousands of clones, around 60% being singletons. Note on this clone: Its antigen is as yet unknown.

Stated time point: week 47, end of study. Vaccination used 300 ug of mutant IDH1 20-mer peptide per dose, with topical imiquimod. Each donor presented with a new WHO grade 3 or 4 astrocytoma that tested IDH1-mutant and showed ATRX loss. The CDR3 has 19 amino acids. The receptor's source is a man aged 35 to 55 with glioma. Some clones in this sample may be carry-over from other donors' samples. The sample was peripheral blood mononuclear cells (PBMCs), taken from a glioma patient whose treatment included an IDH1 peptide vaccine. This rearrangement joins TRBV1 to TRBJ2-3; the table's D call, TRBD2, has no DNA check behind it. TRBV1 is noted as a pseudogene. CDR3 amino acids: CTSSQGETSGGPYNDTQYF. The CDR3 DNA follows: TGCACCAGCAGCCAAGGGGAGACTAGCGGGGGGCCCTACAATGATACGCAGTATTTT.